Below, 17 T cell receptor beta chains from the same sample are listed, as sequenced in a study of shared clonotypes between healthy human individuals (dated by TCRdb to 2018 to 2021). Libraries came from the immunoSEQ multiplex PCR assay. TCRdb took this table from immuneACCESS and kept in-frame rearrangements with V and J called. Such tables lack part of the clones; where checked against another copy, unresolved V genes explain under half of the gap, and the rest is unexplained. This sample is represented by approximately 2.5 million clones; 80% to 95% of them were singletons. In total, the top ten clones hold around 0.37% of the sample. Material: naive CD4+ T cells from PBMCs. Taken with the paper, the label for cell subset or site translates to: CD45RA+ positively selected. Receptor source: a man younger than 30 in good health. Some clones in this sample may be carry-over from other donors' samples.

The CDR3 is CASSEGAAREQYF. The CDR3 DNA reads as TGTGCCAGCAGTGAAGGTGCGGCCCGCGAGCAGTACTTC. The chain links TRBV6-1 to TRBJ2-7, with D hard to call. V lost 1 base and J lost 6, with 10 bases in between. The CDR3 sequence is 13 residues long. Germline CDR1 reads MNHNS; CDR2 reads SASEGT.

The J gene is TRBJ2-5, the V gene TRBV9, with 8 bases matching TRBD1. Germline V gene data show CDR1 as SGDLS and CDR2 as YYNGEE. Trimming at V came to 4 bases and at J to 5 bases, leaving 10 bases not matched to a gene. The CDR3 extends over 15 amino acids. The CDR3 region is CASSRLTGDVETQYF. DNA for the CDR3: TGTGCCAGCAGCCGGCTGACAGGGGATGTGGAGACCCAGTACTTC. Combining the CDR3 with reference TRBV9 and TRBJ2-5 gives the whole variable domain DSGVTQTPKHLITATGQRVTLRCSPRSGDLSVYWYQQSLDQGLQFLIQYYNGEERAKGNILERFSAQQFPDLHSELNLSSLELGDSALYFCASSRLTGDVETQYFGPGTRLLVL.

The V gene is TRBV5-1, the J gene TRBJ1-4, with D possibly being TRBD1 (6 bases). Germline V lookup: CDR1 SGHRS, CDR2 YFSETQ. Trimming removed 4 bases from V and 16 bases from J, with 20 bases in between. CDR3 length: 13 residues. CDR3 amino acids: CASSPQGSGLAFF. In nucleotides, the CDR3 is TGCGCCAGCAGCCCCCAGGGGAGCGGGCTCGCGTTTTTT.

On this clone itself: Other DNA sequences in the same sample also yield this CDR3. The chain is built from TRBV5-1 and TRBJ2-6; no definite D call. The germline V gene has CDR1 SGHRS and CDR2 YFSETQ. This CDR3 contains 15 residues. The ends were cut back, 0 bases at V and 2 bases at J, with 6 bases in the middle. The CDR3: CASSLGVAGANVLTF. CDR3 bases: TGCGCCAGCAGCTTGGGGGTGGCTGGGGCCAACGTCCTGACTTTC.

V gene TRBV7-9 combines with J gene TRBJ2-2; 10 bases map to TRBD2. Germline CDR1 reads SEHNR; CDR2 reads FQNEAQ (reference sequence). J gave up 7 bases and V 2 bases, and 4 bases lay outside the gene matches. There are 15 residues in the CDR3. The CDR3 nucleotides read TGTGCCAGCAGCTTATATACTAGCGGGGTCGGGGAGCTGTTTTTT. Its translation: CASSLYTSGVGELFF. The variable domain in full, with the rest retrieved from reference TRBV7-9 and TRBJ2-2, is DTGVSQNPRHKITKRGQNVTFRCDPISEHNRLYWYRQTLGQGPEFLTYFQNEAQLEKSRLLSDRFSAERPKGSFSTLEIQRTEQGDSAMYLCASSLYTSGVGELFFGEGSRLTVL.

The CDR3 DNA reads as TGTGCCAGCAGCCCCCCCGGGACAGGCAATGAGCAGTTCTTC. Amino acids: CASSPPGTGNEQFF. The chain uses TRBV11-3 and TRBJ2-1, with 8 positions matching TRBD1. Germline V gene data show CDR1 as SGHNT and CDR2 as YENEEA. Losses at the gene ends were 5 bases for V and 6 bases for J; bases not matched to a gene: 6. This CDR3 region has 14 residues.

The chain recombines TRBV6-1 with TRBJ2-3, with D possibly TRBD1 on 5 matching bases. The CDR3 totals 15 residues. The V gene lost 5 bases and the J gene lost 0 bases, with 12 bases spanning the gap. Germline V gene data show CDR1 as MNHNS and CDR2 as SASEGT. CDR3: CASSSQGPSTDTQYF. The CDR3 DNA reads as TGTGCCAGCAGTAGTCAGGGCCCAAGCACAGATACGCAGTATTTT.

This chain uses TRBV6-1 with TRBJ1-5, with 7 bases matching TRBD1. Germline CDR1 MNHNS, CDR2 SASEGT. The V segment lost 8 bases and the J segment 1 base; nucleotides outside the gene matches: 8. The CDR3 consists of 15 residues. CDR3 bases: TGTGCCAGCCTCACAGGGGCGATAAGCAATCAGCCCCAGCATTTT. Its translation: CASLTGAISNQPQHF.

The chain couples TRBV6-1 to TRBJ1-5, with D tentatively TRBD1 (6 bases). Germline V gene lookup returns CDR1 MNHNS and CDR2 SASEGT. V gave up 4 bases and J gave up 4 bases, with 8 bases separating them. The CDR3 totals 13 residues. Here the CDR3 DNA reads TGTGCCAGCAGTGTAACAGGGAATCAGCCCCAGCATTTT. Translation: CASSVTGNQPQHF.

The chain uses TRBV6-5 and TRBJ2-5, with D perhaps TRBD2 (6 bases). CDR1 is MNHEY, CDR2 SVGAGI, per germline. CDR3 length: 14 residues. V lost 6 bases and J 6 bases, leaving 17 bases between the germline ends. The CDR3 DNA is TGTGCCAGCAGAGAACCGGGGGTTACAAAGACCCAGTACTTC. Translated: CASREPGVTKTQYF.

This chain uses TRBV9 with TRBJ1-3; the D is unclear. CDR3 length: 15 amino acids. Germline CDR1 is SGDLS and CDR2 is YYNGEE. V was trimmed by 0 bases and J by 2 bases, leaving 9 bases between them. The CDR3, as DNA: TGTGCCAGCAGCGTAGATGTTCAGACTGGAAACACCATATATTTT. Its translation: CASSVDVQTGNTIYF.

V gene TRBV7-3 combines with J gene TRBJ2-1; D not resolved. This CDR3 is 11 amino acids long. Germline CDR1 reads SGHTA; CDR2 reads FQGTGA. The V and J ends lost 5 bases and 12 bases respectively, with 11 bases between them. CDR3 region: CASSPLERQFF. CDR3 in DNA: TGTGCCAGCAGCCCTCTGGAGAGGCAGTTCTTC.

The chain uses TRBV5-4 and TRBJ2-5; TRBD2 agrees at 11 bases. The CDR3 loop spans 15 amino acids. CDR1 is SGHNT, CDR2 YYREEE, per germline (reference sequence). V trimming: 0 bases; J trimming: 4 bases; junction bases outside the gene matches: 2. The CDR3 reads CASSLDSGRGETQYF. The CDR3 DNA follows: TGTGCCAGCAGCTTGGATAGCGGGAGGGGAGAGACCCAGTACTTC.

The chain recombines TRBV28 with TRBJ2-4, with TRBD1 matching over 7 bases. CDR1 is MDHEN, CDR2 SYDVKM, per germline. This CDR3 has 15 amino acids. Trimming took 11 bases from V and 1 from J; bases not matched to a gene: 11. CDR3 sequence: CAGRETGLAKNIQYF. Written as DNA, the CDR3 is TGTGCCGGCCGCGAGACAGGGCTTGCCAAAAACATTCAGTACTTC.

With respect to this clone: Different DNA sequences within this sample yield the same CDR3. The chain links TRBV18 to TRBJ2-1, with TRBD2 matching over 15 bases. Germline CDR1 is KGHSH and CDR2 is LQKENI. Trimming removed 3 bases from V and 7 bases from J; junction bases left unmatched: 4. The CDR3 runs to 16 residues. CDR3 amino acids: CASSPSGLAGGNEQFF. The CDR3 nucleotides are TGTGCCAGCTCACCGTCCGGACTAGCGGGAGGGAATGAGCAGTTCTTC. The full variable domain, in which reference TRBV18 and TRBJ2-1 provide the parts outside the CDR3, is NAGVMQNPRHLVRRRGQEARLRCSPMKGHSHVYWYRQLPEEGLKFMVYLQKENIIDESGMPKERFSAEFPKEGPSILRIQQVVRGDSAAYFCASSPSGLAGGNEQFFGPGTRLTVL.

The V call is TRBV7-9, the J call TRBJ2-1; 10 bases map to TRBD2. V shed 2 bases, J shed 5 bases, and the junction held 3 bases outside the gene matches. The CDR3 loop spans 15 amino acids. Per germline, CDR1 SEHNR and CDR2 FQNEAQ (reference sequence). The CDR3 bases are TGTGCCAGCAGCTTATCTAGCGGGAGTAACAATGAGCAGTTCTTC. Encoded protein: CASSLSSGSNNEQFF.

The chain joins TRBV6-1 to TRBJ2-2; possible D gene TRBD1, 6 bases. The CDR3 contains 13 residues. CDR1 MNHNS and CDR2 SASEGT come from the germline V gene. Trimming took 7 bases from V and 5 from J, leaving 11 bases between them. Here the CDR3 DNA reads TGTGCCAGCAAAGAAAGGGGGACCGGGGAGCTGTTTTTT. Residues: CASKERGTGELFF.